A single sample is the source of the 19 T cell receptor beta chains below, sequenced in a study of OX40 agonist ivuxolimab in advanced cancers. Using immunoSEQ multiplex PCR, the repertoire was profiled, and TCRdb retains in-frame clones only, with some absent. The sample holds roughly 71,000 clones, roughly 88% seen once. The specimen comprised CD4+ or CD8+ T cells sorted from blood, sampled in a trial of the OX40 agonist ivuxolimab. The receptors derive from an adult with an advanced solid tumor such as melanoma, head and neck, liver or kidney cancer.

The V and J genes are TRBV5-1 and TRBJ2-5, with TRBD1 matching over 7 bases. CDR3 length: 17 amino acids. CDR1 SGHRS and CDR2 YFSETQ come from the germline V gene. V was pared by 3 bases and J by 7 bases, with 18 bases of the junction left unmatched. The CDR3 nucleotides are TGCGCCAGCAGCTCACCGGGACAGTCAAGAGAAAAGGTGACCCAGTACTTC. Its translation is CASSSPGQSREKVTQYF. The full variable domain, completed using reference TRBV5-1 and TRBJ2-5, is KAGVTQTPRYLIKTRGQQVTLSCSPISGHRSVSWYQQTPGQGLQFLFEYFSETQRNKGNFPGRFSGRQFSNSRSEMNVSTLELGDSALYLCASSSPGQSREKVTQYFGPGTRLLVL.

The V call is TRBV28, the J call TRBJ1-5; tentative D call: TRBD1 (5 bases). The CDR3 consists of 17 residues. Trimming cost V 1 base and J 4 bases, with 17 bases left between them. Germline V CDR1 and CDR2: MDHEN, SYDVKM. Here the CDR3 DNA reads TGTGCCAGCAGTTTATTTGGGGGATTTGAGGAGAATCAGCCCCAGCATTTT. It translates to CASSLFGGFEENQPQHF.

The chain carries TRBV6-5 and TRBJ2-5, with 7 bases that match TRBD1. The trim removed 2 bases at V and 6 bases at J, leaving 6 bases unmatched. This CDR3 contains 14 residues. Germline values: CDR1 MNHEY, CDR2 SVGAGI. The CDR3 region has the DNA TGTGCCAGCAGTTACGGGACAGTTGCTAAGACCCAGTACTTC. Amino acids: CASSYGTVAKTQYF.

This clone was counted between two and nine times. The chain links TRBV5-1 to TRBJ2-2; 11 bases are shared with TRBD1. CDR1 is SGHRS and CDR2 is YFSETQ in the germline V gene. CDR3 length: 15 residues. V shed 3 bases, J shed 4 bases, and the junction held 2 bases outside the gene matches. The DNA of the CDR3 is TGCGCCAGCAGCTGGGGACAGGGGGGCACCGGGGAGCTGTTTTTT. This sequence encodes CASSWGQGGTGELFF.

The J gene is TRBJ2-1, the V gene TRBV19; 9 nucleotides agree with TRBD1. V was pared by 4 bases and J by 6 bases, with 7 bases of the junction left unmatched. This CDR3 is 15 amino acids long. Germline V gene sequence: CDR1 LNHDA, CDR2 SQIVND (reference sequence). CDR3 residues: CASSRLGTGPNEQFF. CDR3 nucleotide sequence: TGTGCCAGTAGTAGACTCGGGACAGGGCCCAATGAGCAGTTCTTC.

This chain uses TRBV14 with TRBJ1-2, with 7 bases aligning to TRBD1. The CDR3 runs 15 residues. In germline, CDR1 is SGHDN, CDR2 FVKESK. The V gene end was trimmed by 4 bases and the J gene end by 4 bases; junction bases not matched to a gene: 9. The CDR3 sequence is CASSLPGTAFYGYTF. The CDR3 DNA follows: TGTGCCAGCAGCCTACCCGGGACAGCATTCTATGGCTACACCTTC.

This chain joins TRBV7-8 and TRBJ2-5, with TRBD2 matching 12 bases. Per the germline V gene, CDR1 is SGHVS and CDR2 is FQNEAQ. The CDR3 contains 17 residues. With 2 bases clipped from V and 1 base from J, the junction kept 5 bases outside the gene matches. In DNA, the CDR3 is TGTGCCAGCAGCTTAAGGGCTAGCGGGGGGGCCCAAGAGACCCAGTACTTC. It translates to CASSLRASGGAQETQYF.

A few counts support this clone. This chain connects TRBV7-2 to TRBJ2-5, with unresolved D. CDR3 length: 11 residues. The V end lost 5 bases, the J end lost 5 bases, and 6 bases lay between the germline ends. CDR1 is SGHTA and CDR2 is FQGNSA in the germline V gene. CDR3: CASSRVETQYF. The CDR3, as DNA: TGTGCCAGCAGCCGAGTGGAGACCCAGTACTTC.

This chain links TRBV19 with TRBJ1-1; D is perhaps TRBD1 (6 bases). The V end was cut by 5 bases, the J end by 2 bases, with 15 bases between. The CDR3 is 15 residues long. Germline-derived CDR1 and CDR2 are LNHDA and SQIVND (reference sequence). The chain's CDR3 is CASSLTGPLNTEAFF. The CDR3 DNA reads TGTGCCAGTAGTCTTACAGGGCCTTTAAACACTGAAGCTTTCTTT.

The rearrangement joins TRBV5-1 to TRBJ2-7; tentative D call: TRBD1 (5 bases). Germline CDR1 and CDR2: SGHRS and YFSETQ. With 2 bases removed from V and 3 bases from J, the gap between germline ends came to 12 bases. The CDR3 is made up of 14 amino acids. The DNA for the CDR3 is TGCGCCAGCAGCTTCACAGGCCAAAACTACGAGCAGTACTTC. This gives the protein CASSFTGQNYEQYF.

This chain links TRBV2 with TRBJ2-5; 10 nucleotides match TRBD2. This CDR3 is built from 16 residues. Germline-derived CDR1 and CDR2 are SNHLY and FYNNEI. Trimming at V came to 0 bases and at J to 4 bases, leaving 5 bases not matched to a gene. The CDR3 bases are TGTGCCAGCAGTGAAGCGCTAGCGGGGGTTGGAGAGACCCAGTACTTC. It codes for CASSEALAGVGETQYF. The full variable domain, in which reference TRBV2 and TRBJ2-5 provide the parts outside the CDR3, is EPEVTQTPSHQVTQMGQEVILRCVPISNHLYFYWYRQILGQKVEFLVSFYNNEISEKSEIFDDQFSVERPDGSNFTLKIRSTKLEDSAMYFCASSEALAGVGETQYFGPGTRLLVL.

This clone was observed a single time. This chain uses TRBV11-2 with TRBJ1-1; 7 bases are shared with TRBD1. The junction had 5 bases not matched to a gene; V was cut back by 5 bases and J by 5 bases. This CDR3 is built from 13 residues. Germline CDR1 is SGHAT and CDR2 is FQNNGV. CDR3 amino acids: CASSTHRGTEAFF. Here the CDR3 DNA reads TGTGCCAGCAGCACCCACAGGGGAACTGAAGCTTTCTTT.

This chain uses TRBV5-1 with TRBJ2-7; TRBD2 agrees at 7 bases. Unmatched junction bases numbered 7, after V lost 4 bases and J lost 3 bases. This CDR3 has 14 amino acids. The V gene's germline CDR1 is SGHRS and CDR2 YFSETQ. CDR3 bases: TGCGCCAGCAGCAACACCGGGACTATCTACGAGCAGTACTTC. As protein: CASSNTGTIYEQYF.

The rearrangement joins TRBV28 to TRBJ1-4; D ambiguous. The CDR3 runs 16 residues. Per germline, CDR1 MDHEN and CDR2 SYDVKM. With 4 bases removed from V and 0 bases from J, the gap between germline ends came to 12 bases. As DNA, the CDR3 is TGTGCCAGCAGTTCCCTCGACTTTTCAACTAATGAAAAACTGTTTTTT. Residues: CASSSLDFSTNEKLFF.

The chain's CDR3 is CASRGGTSYGYTF. For the CDR3, the DNA is TGTGCCAGCAGGGGTGGGACGTCCTATGGCTACACCTTC. This rearrangement joins TRBV5-5 to TRBJ1-2, with a possible D match to TRBD1 (5 bases). CDR1 is SGHKS and CDR2 is YYEKEE in the germline V gene (reference sequence). The CDR3 consists of 13 residues. V lost 5 bases and J lost 4, with 12 bases in between.

The chain carries TRBV29-1 and TRBJ2-7; 9 bases match TRBD1. Germline V gene data show CDR1 as SQVTM and CDR2 as ANQGSEA. J lost 3 bases, V lost 7 bases, and 4 bases had no gene match. This CDR3 has 12 residues. The DNA of the CDR3 is TGCAGCGCTGGGGACAGGGTCTACGAGCAGTACTTC. Protein sequence: CSAGDRVYEQYF.

This clone turned up a few times. The identical CDR3 is also encoded by other nucleotide sequences in the sample. The genes are TRBV5-1 and TRBJ1-2; D not certain. The germline gives CDR1 SGHRS, CDR2 YFSETQ. Trimming pared 1 base from V and 2 bases from J, leaving 6 bases between. The CDR3 runs 13 residues. CDR3 amino acids: CASSLSGNYGYTF. As DNA, the CDR3 is TGCGCCAGCAGCTTGTCCGGGAACTATGGCTACACCTTC.

The chain is built from TRBV25-1 and TRBJ2-5, with 9 bases fitting TRBD1. Trimming removed 5 bases from V and 4 bases from J; junction bases left unmatched: 11. CDR1 and CDR2 (germline): MGHDK, SYGVNS. CDR3 length: 16 amino acids. This chain's CDR3 is CASSLHLQGAGETQYF. CDR3 sequence (DNA): TGTGCCAGCAGTCTTCACTTACAGGGGGCAGGAGAGACCCAGTACTTC.

The rearrangement joins TRBV21-1 to TRBJ1-5. TRBV21-1 is a pseudogene. The CDR3 has 13 residues. CDR3 sequence reads: CGTRRYSNQPQHF. For the CDR3, the DNA is TGTGGCACCAGGCGGTATAGCAATCAGCCCCAGCATTTT.